This T cell receptor (beta chain) originates from a study of cytomegalovirus exposure and HLA in healthy donors. PCR involved 60 Vbeta and 13 Jbeta primers. The table came from immunoSEQ multiplex PCR; TCRdb's copy has only in-frame clones and leaves some out. The sample holds 150,000 to 200,000 clones, 75% to 90% seen once. Germline CDR1 reads SGHRS; CDR2 reads YFSETQ. Deletions cut 3 bases from V and 5 bases from J, with 17 bases between. The CDR3 extends over 15 amino acids. This chain links TRBV5-1 with TRBJ2-5; D perhaps matches TRBD1 (6 bases). The sequence derives from a woman between 18 and 29 years old in good health and CMV-seronegative. Sequenced input: PBMCs. The CDR3 here is CASSSVTGLDETQYF. CDR3 DNA: TGCGCCAGCAGCTCCGTCACAGGGTTGGACGAGACCCAGTACTTC. The entire variable domain, with the rest obtained from reference TRBV5-1 and TRBJ2-5, is as follows: KAGVTQTPRYLIKTRGQQVTLSCSPISGHRSVSWYQQTPGQGLQFLFEYFSETQRNKGNFPGRFSGRQFSNSRSEMNVSTLELGDSALYLCASSSVTGLDETQYFGPGTRLLVL.